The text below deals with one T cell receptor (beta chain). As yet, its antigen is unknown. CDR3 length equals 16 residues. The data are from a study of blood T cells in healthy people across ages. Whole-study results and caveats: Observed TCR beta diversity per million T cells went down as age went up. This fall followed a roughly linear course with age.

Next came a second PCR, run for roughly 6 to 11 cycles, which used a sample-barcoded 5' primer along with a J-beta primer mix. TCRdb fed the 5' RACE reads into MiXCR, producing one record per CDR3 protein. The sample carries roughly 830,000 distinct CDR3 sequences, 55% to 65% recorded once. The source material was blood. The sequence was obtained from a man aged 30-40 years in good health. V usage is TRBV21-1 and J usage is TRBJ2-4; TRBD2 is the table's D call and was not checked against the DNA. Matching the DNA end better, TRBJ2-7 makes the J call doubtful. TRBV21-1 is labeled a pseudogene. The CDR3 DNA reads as TGTGCCAGCAGCAAAGAACTAGCGGGGGCAGCCTACGAGCAGTACTTC. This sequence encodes CASSKELAGAAYEQYF.